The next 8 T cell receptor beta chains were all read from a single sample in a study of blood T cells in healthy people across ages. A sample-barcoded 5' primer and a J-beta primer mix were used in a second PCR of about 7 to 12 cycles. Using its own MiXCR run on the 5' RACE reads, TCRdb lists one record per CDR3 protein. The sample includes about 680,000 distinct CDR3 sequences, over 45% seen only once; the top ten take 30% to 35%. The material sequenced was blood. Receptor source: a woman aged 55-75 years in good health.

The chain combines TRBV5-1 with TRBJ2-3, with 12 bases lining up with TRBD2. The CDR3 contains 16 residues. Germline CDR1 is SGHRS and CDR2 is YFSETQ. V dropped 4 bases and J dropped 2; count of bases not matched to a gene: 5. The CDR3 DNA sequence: TGCGCCAGCAGCGTTACTAGCGGGAGGACCACAGATACGCAGTATTTT. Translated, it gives CASSVTSGRTTDTQYF.

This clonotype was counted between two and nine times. CDR3 bases: TGCGCCAGCAGCCAGACGACTAGCGGGAGGATTCAAGATACGCAGTATTTT. Translated: CASSQTTSGRIQDTQYF. The chain carries TRBV4-1 and TRBJ2-3; 13 bases align to TRBD2. CDR3 length equals 17 residues. V was pared by 3 bases and J by 5 bases, with 8 bases of the junction left unmatched. Germline CDR1 is MGHRA and CDR2 is YSYEKL.

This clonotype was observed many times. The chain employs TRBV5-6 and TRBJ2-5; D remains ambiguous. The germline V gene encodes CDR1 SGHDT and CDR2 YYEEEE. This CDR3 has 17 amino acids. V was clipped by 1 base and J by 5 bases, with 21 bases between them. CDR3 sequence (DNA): TGTGCCAGCAGCTTGACACGTTCTGGAGTGAGATCGGAGACCCAGTACTTC. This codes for CASSLTRSGVRSETQYF.

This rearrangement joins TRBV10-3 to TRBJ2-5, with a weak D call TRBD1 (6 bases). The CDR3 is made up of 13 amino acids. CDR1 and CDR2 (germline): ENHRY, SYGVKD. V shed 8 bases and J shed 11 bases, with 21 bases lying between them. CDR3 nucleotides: TGTGCCATCGCGACAGGTACCTACAATGAGCAGTACTTC. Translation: CAIATGTYNEQYF.

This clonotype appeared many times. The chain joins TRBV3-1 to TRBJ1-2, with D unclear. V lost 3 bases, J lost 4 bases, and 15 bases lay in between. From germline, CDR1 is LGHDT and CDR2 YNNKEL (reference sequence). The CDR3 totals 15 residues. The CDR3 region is CASSHGQMGSYGYTF. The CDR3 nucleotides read TGTGCCAGCAGCCATGGGCAAATGGGAAGCTATGGCTACACCTTC.

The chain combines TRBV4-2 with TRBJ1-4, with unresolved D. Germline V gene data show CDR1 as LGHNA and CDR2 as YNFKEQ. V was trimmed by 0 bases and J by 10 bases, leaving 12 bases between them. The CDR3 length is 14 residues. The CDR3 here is CASSQDFEGRKLFF. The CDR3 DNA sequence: TGTGCCAGCAGCCAAGATTTCGAGGGTAGAAAACTGTTTTTT.

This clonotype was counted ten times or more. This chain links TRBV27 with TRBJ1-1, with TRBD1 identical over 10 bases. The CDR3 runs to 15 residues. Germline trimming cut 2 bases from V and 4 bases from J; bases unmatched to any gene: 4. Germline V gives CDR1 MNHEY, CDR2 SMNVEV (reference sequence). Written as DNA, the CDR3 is TGTGCCAGCAGTTTACTGGGACAGGGGTCCACTGAAGCTTTCTTT. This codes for CASSLLGQGSTEAFF.

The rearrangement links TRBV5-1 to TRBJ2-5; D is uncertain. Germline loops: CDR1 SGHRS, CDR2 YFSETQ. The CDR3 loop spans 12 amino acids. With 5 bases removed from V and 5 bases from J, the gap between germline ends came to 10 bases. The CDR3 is CASRRHEETQYF. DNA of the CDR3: TGCGCCAGCAGGAGGCATGAGGAGACCCAGTACTTC. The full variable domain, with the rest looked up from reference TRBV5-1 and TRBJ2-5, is KAGVTQTPRYLIKTRGQQVTLSCSPISGHRSVSWYQQTPGQGLQFLFEYFSETQRNKGNFPGRFSGRQFSNSRSEMNVSTLELGDSALYLCASRRHEETQYFGPGTRLLVL.